Detailed here is one TCR beta chain. Original processing methods: Amplification with reference gene primers provided the estimates of nucleated cell counts. Generated by immunoSEQ multiplex PCR, the TCRdb table keeps only in-frame clones and is missing some. Clone size and V and J calls were adopted from that table, with D and trimming inferred from the DNA. The table has roughly 120,000 clones, roughly nine tenths seen once. This sample is drawn from a study of blood T cell repertoires in COVID-19. Study information: PBMCs, B-cell-depleted T cells, or T cells provided the cDNA or gDNA that made up the material.

Germline values: CDR1 SGHTA, CDR2 FQGNSA. Trimming cost V 3 bases and J 3 bases; bases outside gene matches: 2. The CDR3 sequence is 15 residues long. The receptor was derived from an older man who had recovered from COVID-19. The sample comprised peripheral blood. The rearrangement links TRBV7-2 to TRBJ2-7, with TRBD2 identical over 13 bases. Here the CDR3 reads CASSLRLAGGYEQYF. In DNA, the CDR3 is TGTGCCAGCAGCTTGCGACTAGCGGGAGGCTACGAGCAGTACTTC.